This TCR beta chain was captured in a study of T cells in Graves' hyperthyroidism and ophthalmopathy. The table lists this clonotype with a few counts. RNA transcripts served as the template for amplifying TCR beta CDR3 regions. Initially, a first-round RT-PCR of the TCR CDR3 employed the HTBI primer set. Each CDR3 protein gets one entry after TCRdb re-called the multiplex PCR reads with MiXCR. Here the sample spans about 640,000 distinct CDR3 sequences, roughly 20% being singletons. Sequences were obtained from blood. The source is a man younger than 45 with Graves' ophthalmopathy.

The DNA of the CDR3 is TGTGCCAGCAGTTTATTTTCGGGGACAGGGGTCTACGAGCAGTACTTC. It translates to CASSLFSGTGVYEQYF. V and J are TRBV27 and TRBJ2-7, with 10 bases aligning to TRBD1. Germline trimming cut 1 base from V and 3 bases from J; bases unmatched to any gene: 6. The CDR3 is 16 residues long. Germline-derived CDR1 and CDR2 are MNHEY and SMNVEV (reference sequence).